These 31 T cell receptor beta chains originate from one sample sequenced in a study of T cell repertoires in cytomegalovirus infection. TCRdb analysed the reads with MiXCR anew, one entry per CDR3 protein. Of about 770,000 distinct CDR3 sequences in the sample, just under 30% were seen once. Which antigens these TCRs recognize remains unknown. The sample was cultured CD8+ T cells from PBMCs, taken from culture after CMV antigen stimulation. These TCRs come from a human donor in good health (CMV status not recorded). Some clones in this sample may be carry-over from other donors' samples.

The rearrangement links TRBV7-3 to TRBJ1-5; 9 bases are shared with TRBD1. This CDR3 has 16 residues. CDR1 SGHTA and CDR2 FQGTGA come from the germline V gene. Trimming cost V 5 bases and J 7 bases; bases outside gene matches: 12. CDR3 in amino acids: CASSPGWDRDRQPQHF. The DNA for the CDR3 is TGTGCCAGCAGCCCTGGTTGGGACAGGGATCGACAGCCCCAGCATTTT.

In this sample, this clonotype turned up many times. CDR3 loop: CASSAGGNQPQHF. CDR3 sequence (DNA): TGTGCCAGCAGTGCTGGGGGAAATCAGCCCCAGCATTTT. V and J are TRBV25-1 and TRBJ1-5, with D perhaps TRBD1 (5 bases). Trimming took off 4 bases at V and 4 bases at J, with 8 bases between the two ends. CDR1 and CDR2 from the germline V gene are MGHDK and SYGVNS. CDR3 length equals 13 residues.

The sample holds a few counts of this clonotype. This chain joins TRBV27 and TRBJ2-2; the match to TRBD2 covers 10 bases. Germline V gives CDR1 MNHEY, CDR2 SMNVEV (reference sequence). There are 15 residues in the CDR3. With 6 bases clipped from V and 0 bases from J, the junction kept 1 base outside the gene matches. CDR3 sequence: CASRGLAANTGELFF. CDR3 nucleotides: TGTGCCAGCAGAGGACTAGCGGCGAACACCGGGGAGCTGTTTTTT.

This clonotype was counted between two and nine times. The genes are TRBV12-5 and TRBJ1-6; unclear D gene. The CDR3 loop spans 17 amino acids. V lost 2 bases, J lost 8 bases, and 19 bases lay in between. Germline CDR1 is LGHNT and CDR2 is FRNRAP. CDR3 sequence: CASGLYARVVGDSPLHF. The CDR3 DNA is TGTGCTAGTGGTTTGTATGCTAGGGTGGTTGGTGATTCACCCCTCCACTTT.

This clonotype was recorded at least ten times. The V gene is TRBV19, the J gene TRBJ1-4; D remains unclear. This CDR3 region has 13 residues. In germline, CDR1 is LNHDA, CDR2 SQIVND (reference sequence). Trimming removed 8 bases at V and 0 bases at J, with 7 bases between. DNA for the CDR3: TGTGCCAGTGAACCGACAACTAATGAAAAACTGTTTTTT. Amino acid sequence: CASEPTTNEKLFF.

This chain links TRBV6-2 or TRBV6-3 with TRBJ1-1, with D unclear. The length of the CDR3 is 17 residues. Trimming stripped 2 bases from V and 3 bases from J, with 19 bases between. The germline CDR1 and CDR2 sequences are MNHEY and SVGEGT. CDR3 bases: TGTGCCAGCAGTTACGGCAGGAAGGGATCTTTGGACACTGAAGCTTTCTTT. This sequence encodes CASSYGRKGSLDTEAFF.

V is TRBV20-1 and J is TRBJ2-1; the match to TRBD2 covers 10 bases. The CDR3 is 21 residues long. CDR1 and CDR2 (germline): DFQATT, SNEGSKA (reference sequence). The J segment lost 0 bases and the V segment lost 0 bases, leaving 17 bases of the junction unmatched. The CDR3 reads CSARDSDSIAGGTSSYNEQFF. The CDR3 nucleotides read TGCAGTGCTAGAGATTCAGATTCGATAGCGGGGGGCACAAGCTCCTACAATGAGCAGTTCTTC.

This clonotype was seen a few times. Compared with germline, one end of the junction differs, possibly owing to a read error. This chain links TRBV29-1 with TRBJ1-2; no definite D call. CDR1 is SQVTM, CDR2 ANQGSEA, per germline. The CDR3 sequence is 13 residues long. CDR3 sequence (DNA): TGCAGCGTGGAAGAAGGGAGATACTATGGCTACACCTTC. Protein product: CSVEEGRYYGYTF.

The chain has TRBV19 and TRBJ2-2; D is unclear. There are 13 residues in the CDR3. The V end lost 7 bases, the J end lost 7 bases, and 13 bases lay between the germline ends. CDR1 is LNHDA and CDR2 is SQIVND in the germline V gene (reference sequence). The CDR3 DNA reads as TGTGCCAGTAAGAGTACGGTTTTCGGGGAGCTGTTTTTT. Residues: CASKSTVFGELFF.

V usage is TRBV20-1 and J usage is TRBJ2-5; 8 positions agree with TRBD2. Germline loops: CDR1 DFQATT, CDR2 SNEGSKA (reference sequence). This CDR3 contains 17 residues. V dropped 4 bases and J dropped 0; count of bases not matched to a gene: 13. CDR3 loop: CSANRGGLLFYQETQYF. Here the CDR3 DNA reads TGCAGTGCTAACCGCGGGGGGTTACTATTTTACCAAGAGACCCAGTACTTC.

To note about this clonotype: An end of the junction does not agree with germline; a read error may underlie this. The gene calls are TRBV7-8 and TRBJ2-1; 12 bases fit TRBD2. The CDR3 loop spans 16 amino acids. Germline assignment: CDR1 SGHVS and CDR2 FQNEAQ. CDR3 loop: CASSHPTSGGDNEQLF. CDR3 DNA: TGTGCCAGCAGCCACCCGACTAGCGGGGGTGATAATGAGCAGCTCTTC.

The chain is built from TRBV12-3 or TRBV12-4 and TRBJ2-1; D gene ambiguous. Trimming left V 3 bases short and J 8 bases short, with 8 bases between. This CDR3 comprises 12 residues. The CDR3 DNA reads TGTGCCAGCAGTTTGGAGAGCCATGAGCAGTTCTTC. Protein sequence: CASSLESHEQFF.

The rearrangement uses TRBV5-4 and TRBJ1-4; D is undetermined. The germline V and J ends were trimmed by 5 bases and 5 bases, with 7 bases remaining between them. The CDR3 runs 12 residues. Germline assignment: CDR1 SGHNT and CDR2 YYREEE (reference sequence). The DNA for the CDR3 is TGTGCCAGCAGTCCCGGGAATGAAAAACTGTTTTTT. Its translation is CASSPGNEKLFF. The variable domain in full, completed from reference TRBV5-4 and TRBJ1-4, reads ETGVTQSPTHLIKTRGQQVTLRCSSQSGHNTVSWYQQALGQGPQFIFQYYREEENGRGNFPPRFSGLQFPNYSSELNVNALELDDSALYLCASSPGNEKLFFGSGTQLSVL.

This clonotype appeared many times. The genes are TRBV7-9 and TRBJ2-1; the match to TRBD1 covers 7 bases. The V gene end was trimmed by 2 bases and the J gene end by 4 bases; junction bases not matched to a gene: 5. Germline CDR1 SEHNR, CDR2 FQNEAQ (reference sequence). The CDR3 consists of 15 residues. The CDR3 spells CASSLTGTDYNEQFF. CDR3 DNA: TGTGCCAGCAGCTTAACTGGGACAGATTACAATGAGCAGTTCTTC.

Only a few counts were recorded for this clonotype. The V gene is TRBV11-1, the J gene TRBJ1-6; TRBD1 aligns across 7 bases. Germline CDR1 and CDR2: SGHAT and FQDESV (reference sequence). This CDR3 contains 17 residues. Trimming took 2 bases from V and 3 from J; bases not matched to a gene: 7. CDR3 sequence reads: CASSLSDRAYYNSPLHF. CDR3 DNA sequence: TGTGCCAGCAGCTTAAGCGACAGGGCCTACTATAATTCACCCCTCCACTTT.

The chain has TRBV12-3 or TRBV12-4 and TRBJ2-2; the D is unclear. The V gene lost 8 bases and the J gene lost 1 base, with 14 bases spanning the gap. The CDR3 length is 15 residues. The CDR3 protein is CASRSPWVNTGELFF. The DNA of the CDR3 is TGTGCCAGCCGATCCCCCTGGGTGAACACCGGGGAGCTGTTTTTT.

The chain joins TRBV6-5 to TRBJ2-7, with 7 bases matching TRBD1. With V trimmed by 4 bases and J by 7 bases, 10 bases remained unmatched. This CDR3 spans 14 amino acids. Germline CDR1 and CDR2: MNHEY and SVGAGI. CDR3 nucleotides: TGTGCCAGCAGTTGGACCGAGGGGGCGGAAGAGCAGTACGTC. It is translated as CASSWTEGAEEQYV.

The chain recombines TRBV7-6 with TRBJ2-1; D uncertain. Germline loops: CDR1 SGHVS, CDR2 FNYEAQ. V lost 6 bases and J 9 bases, leaving 9 bases between the germline ends. The CDR3 has 11 amino acids. CDR3 sequence (DNA): TGTGCCAGCAGGAACAGCCGTGAGCAGTTCTTC. It translates to CASRNSREQFF.

The rearrangement uses TRBV20-1 and TRBJ2-3; maybe TRBD2 (5 bases). Trimming took off 0 bases at V and 3 bases at J, with 7 bases between the two ends. This CDR3 has 13 residues. CDR1 and CDR2 (germline): DFQATT, SNEGSKA (reference sequence). For the CDR3, the DNA is TGCAGTGCTAGAGATACGGGAACAGATACGCAGTATTTT. It yields the protein CSARDTGTDTQYF.

This clonotype has a count of ten or more. The chain employs TRBV7-2 and TRBJ2-1, with D perhaps being TRBD1 or TRBD2 (5 bases each). Germline values: CDR1 SGHTA, CDR2 FQGNSA. CDR3 length: 16 amino acids. V dropped 2 bases and J dropped 0 bases, with 11 bases sitting between them. Here the CDR3 reads CASSLSEGSSYNEQFF. The CDR3 region has the DNA TGTGCCAGCAGCTTATCCGAGGGGAGCTCCTACAATGAGCAGTTCTTC.

There are a few counts of this clonotype. The chain links TRBV28 to TRBJ2-2; a possible D gene is TRBD2 (5 bases). Germline-derived CDR1 and CDR2 are MDHEN and SYDVKM. V lost 4 bases and J lost 0, with 9 bases in between. The CDR3 covers 15 residues. This chain's CDR3 is CASSSGFSNTGELFF. CDR3 coding DNA: TGTGCCAGCAGTTCGGGGTTCTCGAACACCGGGGAGCTGTTTTTT.

The chain joins TRBV28 to TRBJ2-3; D is possibly TRBD2 (6 bases). Germline-derived CDR1 and CDR2 are MDHEN and SYDVKM. V lost 7 bases and J lost 4, with 18 bases in between. CDR3 size: 15 residues. CDR3 nucleotide sequence: TGTGCCAGCACCCCAGTTTTTTGGGGGGCAGATACGCAGTATTTT. Its translation is CASTPVFWGADTQYF.

The V call is TRBV4-2, the J call TRBJ1-5; D is uncertain. CDR1 LGHNA and CDR2 YNFKEQ come from the germline V gene. The CDR3 spans 13 residues. Trimming cost V 5 bases and J 1 base, with 6 bases left between them. The CDR3 nucleotides read TGTGCCAGCAGCGCCGCGAGCAATCAGCCCCAGCATTTT. Translation: CASSAASNQPQHF.

This chain uses TRBV7-2 with TRBJ1-2; no definite D call. The CDR3 is 13 residues long. V was clipped by 6 bases and J by 2 bases, with 10 bases between them. Germline V CDR1 and CDR2: SGHTA, FQGNSA. CDR3 bases: TGTGCCAGCAGGGCCCCAGAAAACTATGGCTACACCTTC. It codes for CASRAPENYGYTF.

This clonotype occurred a few times. The genes are TRBV5-4 and TRBJ1-1; D possibly corresponds to TRBD1 (5 bases). Germline V CDR1 and CDR2: SGHNT, YYREEE (reference sequence). V was cut by 4 bases and J by 2 bases, with 15 bases left in between. The CDR3 extends over 15 amino acids. For the CDR3, the DNA is TGTGCCAGCAGCATTTATTGGGACGGAAACACTGAAGCTTTCTTT. Residues: CASSIYWDGNTEAFF.

At least ten counts were recorded for this clonotype. The chain carries TRBV12-3 or TRBV12-4 and TRBJ2-5, with 8 bases lining up with TRBD1. This CDR3 contains 13 residues. Losses at the gene ends were 10 bases for V and 4 bases for J; bases not matched to a gene: 8. CDR3 amino acids: CATGQGTGETQYF. The CDR3 DNA is TGTGCCACAGGACAGGGAACGGGAGAGACCCAGTACTTC.

This clonotype came up a few times. The chain couples TRBV6-6 to TRBJ2-3; no firm D call. The CDR3 is 13 residues long. The germline V and J ends were trimmed by 7 bases and 4 bases, with 12 bases remaining between them. CDR1 MNHNY and CDR2 SVGAGI come from the germline V gene (reference sequence). The CDR3 spells CASNSPKADTQYF. For the CDR3, the DNA is TGTGCCAGCAACTCTCCGAAAGCAGATACGCAGTATTTT.

There are a few counts of this clonotype. The chain combines TRBV7-9 with TRBJ2-3, with 8 bases fitting TRBD1. Per the germline V gene, CDR1 is SEHNR and CDR2 is FQNEAQ (reference sequence). The V segment lost 3 bases and the J segment 1 base; nucleotides outside the gene matches: 6. This CDR3 comprises 16 residues. The CDR3 sequence is CASSFRGRPGTDTQYF. The CDR3 coding sequence is TGTGCCAGCAGCTTCAGGGGGCGCCCCGGCACAGATACGCAGTATTTT.

The genes are TRBV4-2 and TRBJ1-2; D is unresolved. Trimming took off 1 base at V and 2 bases at J, with 11 bases between the two ends. Looked up from germline, CDR1 is LGHNA and CDR2 is YNFKEQ. CDR3 size: 15 residues. CDR3 sequence (DNA): TGTGCCAGCAGCCAAGGCGGAAGAAACAACTATGGCTACACCTTC. Its protein product is CASSQGGRNNYGYTF.

The V call is TRBV5-1, the J call TRBJ2-1; D is perhaps TRBD1 or TRBD2 (6 bases each). V dropped 6 bases and J dropped 6 bases, with 19 bases sitting between them. CDR3 size: 15 residues. Germline CDR1 is SGHRS and CDR2 is YFSETQ. The CDR3 sequence is CASTHPGATPNEQFF. Here the CDR3 DNA reads TGCGCCAGCACCCATCCGGGGGCCACCCCCAATGAGCAGTTCTTC.

In its sample, this clonotype was seen a few times. V usage is TRBV6-5 and J usage is TRBJ2-5, with D unresolved. Germline V gene lookup returns CDR1 MNHEY and CDR2 SVGAGI. The CDR3 consists of 10 residues. The ends were cut back, 6 bases at V and 9 bases at J, with 8 bases in the middle. The CDR3 is CASSQSPQYF. Written as DNA, the CDR3 is TGTGCCAGCAGCCAGTCCCCCCAGTACTTC.